Below, 28 T cell receptor beta chains from the same sample are listed, as sequenced in a study of blood T cell repertoires in COVID-19. Generated by immunoSEQ multiplex PCR, the TCRdb table keeps only in-frame clones and is missing some. This table holds 80,000 or so clones, over 70% found once. Source material: peripheral blood. The receptors here all came from a man aged 50-60 years with active or convalescent COVID-19.

The rearrangement joins TRBV21-1 to TRBJ2-7; TRBD2, the table's D call, lacks a check against the DNA. TRBV21-1 is shown as a pseudogene. The CDR3 extends over 18 amino acids. The CDR3 is CASSKELAGGLVSYEQYF. For the CDR3, the DNA is TGTGCCAGCAGCAAAGAGCTAGCGGGGGGCCTCGTTTCCTACGAGCAGTACTTC.

For the CDR3, the DNA is TGCGCCAGCAGCCAAGAAGTCCCCAGGGGCCGGGCAGATACGCAGTATTTT. Its translation: CASSQEVPRGRADTQYF. The chain is built from TRBV4-3 and TRBJ2-3; a possible D gene is TRBD1 (6 bases). Looked up from germline, CDR1 is LGHNA and CDR2 is YSLEER. The CDR3 contains 17 residues. Trimming took 0 bases from V and 4 from J, leaving 17 bases between them.

V is TRBV27 and J is TRBJ1-5, with D hard to call. Germline CDR1 reads MNHEY; CDR2 reads SMNVEV (reference sequence). Trimming shortened V by 6 bases and J by 0 bases, and 15 bases separated the two germline ends. The CDR3 has 16 residues. As DNA, the CDR3 is TGTGCCAGCAGCCCAGAGGGAACTTATAGCAATCAGCCCCAGCATTTT. It yields the protein CASSPEGTYSNQPQHF.

The V call is TRBV11-2, the J call TRBJ1-1; 8 bases align to TRBD1. The CDR3 sequence is 16 residues long. With V trimmed by 2 bases and J by 0 bases, 5 bases remained unmatched. Germline assignment: CDR1 SGHAT and CDR2 FQNNGV. The CDR3 coding sequence is TGTGCCAGCAGCTTATACACAGGGGGAATGAACACTGAAGCTTTCTTT. This codes for CASSLYTGGMNTEAFF.

The chain employs TRBV5-4 and TRBJ1-1; no firm D call. This CDR3 has 12 residues. Germline V gene lookup returns CDR1 SGHNT and CDR2 YYREEE (reference sequence). V lost 0 bases and J 5 bases, leaving 5 bases between the germline ends. DNA of the CDR3: TGTGCCAGCAGCTTGGGGCAGACTGAAGCTTTCTTT. Its protein product is CASSLGQTEAFF.

This chain joins TRBV18 and TRBJ1-2, with 11 bases fitting TRBD1. The CDR3 totals 14 residues. Germline-derived CDR1 and CDR2 are KGHSH and LQKENI. V trimming: 6 bases; J trimming: 5 bases; junction bases outside the gene matches: 5. This chain's CDR3 is CASSPGQGAYGYTF. As DNA, the CDR3 is TGTGCCAGCTCTCCCGGACAGGGGGCGTATGGCTACACCTTC.

The chain employs TRBV4-1 and TRBJ1-2, with 10 bases lining up with TRBD1. There are 16 residues in the CDR3. Unmatched junction bases numbered 6, after V lost 4 bases and J lost 1 base. CDR1 and CDR2 (germline): MGHRA, YSYEKL. CDR3 in DNA: TGCGCCAGCAGCCCGGTAGGACAGGGGGTTAACTATGGCTACACCTTC. This codes for CASSPVGQGVNYGYTF.

The chain has TRBV18 and TRBJ1-1, with 10 bases that match TRBD1. The trim removed 4 bases at V and 0 bases at J, leaving 5 bases unmatched. Germline loops: CDR1 KGHSH, CDR2 LQKENI. This CDR3 has 16 residues. CDR3 coding DNA: TGTGCCAGCTCACTTGACAGGGGGCTCATGAACACTGAAGCTTTCTTT. It translates to CASSLDRGLMNTEAFF.

The genes are TRBV30 and TRBJ2-1; 15 bases match TRBD2. The trim removed 3 bases at V and 8 bases at J, leaving 2 bases unmatched. CDR1 and CDR2 from the germline V gene are GTSNPN and SVGIG (reference sequence). There are 14 residues in the CDR3. CDR3 amino acids: CAWSRTSGGDEQFF. CDR3 in DNA: TGTGCCTGGAGCAGGACTAGCGGGGGGGATGAGCAGTTCTTC.

The rearrangement uses TRBV2 and TRBJ1-4; 9 nucleotides align to TRBD1. V lost 4 bases and J lost 3; bases outside the gene matches: 3. This CDR3 contains 15 residues. In germline, CDR1 is SNHLY, CDR2 FYNNEI. DNA for the CDR3: TGTGCCAGCAGTGTACAGGGGGCACCTAATGAAAAACTGTTTTTT. Protein: CASSVQGAPNEKLFF. Full variable domain (outside the CDR3, taken from reference TRBV2 and TRBJ1-4): EPEVTQTPSHQVTQMGQEVILRCVPISNHLYFYWYRQILGQKVEFLVSFYNNEISEKSEIFDDQFSVERPDGSNFTLKIRSTKLEDSAMYFCASSVQGAPNEKLFFGSGTQLSVL.

This chain joins TRBV3-1 (or the pseudogene TRBV3-2) and TRBJ1-3; unclear D gene. The CDR3 has 13 amino acids. The ends were cut back, 4 bases at V and 3 bases at J, with 7 bases in the middle. The germline CDR1 and CDR2 sequences are LGHDT and YNNKEL (reference sequence). CDR3 sequence (DNA): TGTGCCAGCAGCCGGACTTATGGAAACACCATATATTTT. Its translation: CASSRTYGNTIYF.

The rearrangement links TRBV23-1 to TRBJ2-7; tentative D call: TRBD1 (5 bases). TRBV23-1 carries the ORF label, with uncertain function. Trimming cost V 0 bases and J 0 bases, with 18 bases left between them. The CDR3 has 18 amino acids. The CDR3 DNA reads as TGCGCCAGCAGTCAATCCAGTAGCAGGGCCCCATTCTCCTACGAGCAGTACTTC. Amino acid sequence: CASSQSSSRAPFSYEQYF.

As for this clone: Other DNA sequences from this sample encode an identical CDR3 as well. The chain joins TRBV29-1 to TRBJ2-1; 9 positions match TRBD1. V dropped 3 bases and J dropped 7; count of bases not matched to a gene: 4. This CDR3 is built from 13 residues. Germline V CDR1 and CDR2: SQVTM, ANQGSEA. In DNA, the CDR3 is TGCAGCGTTGAGCGACAGGGGGGGAATGAGCAGTTCTTC. It encodes CSVERQGGNEQFF.

The chain couples TRBV10-2 to TRBJ1-1, with D possibly matching TRBD1 (6 bases). Germline CDR1 is WSHSY and CDR2 is SAAADI. The ends were cut back, 2 bases at V and 10 bases at J, with 11 bases in the middle. CDR3 length equals 12 residues. In DNA form, the CDR3 reads TGCGCCAGCAGTGAGGTCAGGGGTAGAGCTTTCTTT. This sequence encodes CASSEVRGRAFF.

The CDR3 bases are TGTGCCAGCAGTTACTGGGCCGCACCCACCGGGGAGCTGTTTTTT. This codes for CASSYWAAPTGELFF. The gene calls are TRBV6-2 or TRBV6-3 and TRBJ2-2; D unclear. Germline-derived CDR1 and CDR2 are MNHEY and SVGEGT. This CDR3 spans 15 amino acids. Trimming took 1 base from V and 4 from J, leaving 10 bases between them.

The chain links TRBV5-1 to TRBJ1-3, with D perhaps matching TRBD1 (5 bases). Looked up from germline, CDR1 is SGHRS and CDR2 is YFSETQ. This CDR3 comprises 16 residues. V was shortened by 1 base and J by 4 bases, with 15 bases between the two germline ends. The CDR3 bases are TGCGCCAGCAGCTTGTCGGTGGCAGGGTCCGGAAACACCATATATTTT. Encoded protein: CASSLSVAGSGNTIYF.

Comments on this clone: The same CDR3 can be traced to other DNA sequences in this sample. V and J are TRBV11-3 and TRBJ1-2, with 7 bases fitting TRBD1. CDR3 size: 12 residues. Germline loops: CDR1 SGHNT, CDR2 YENEEA. V shed 5 bases, J shed 8 bases, and the junction held 5 bases outside the gene matches. The CDR3 region has the DNA TGTGCCAGCAGCCTACAGGGGCAAGGCTACACCTTC. Residues: CASSLQGQGYTF.

The chain employs TRBV6-5 and TRBJ1-5; TRBD1 matches at 11 bases. CDR3 length: 14 amino acids. Germline V gene sequence: CDR1 MNHEY, CDR2 SVGAGI. The V gene end was trimmed by 6 bases and the J gene end by 4 bases; junction bases not matched to a gene: 2. CDR3 sequence (DNA): TGTGCCAGCAGCCGGGACAGGGGGAATCAGCCCCAGCATTTT. It yields the protein CASSRDRGNQPQHF.

CDR3 in amino acids: CASSDGAAGYTF. The CDR3 bases are TGTGCCAGCAGTGATGGGGCGGCTGGCTACACCTTC. The chain combines TRBV25-1 with TRBJ1-2; possibly TRBD1 for D (5 bases). Trimming shortened V by 3 bases and J by 7 bases, and 9 bases separated the two germline ends. This CDR3 has 12 amino acids. CDR1 and CDR2 from the germline V gene are MGHDK and SYGVNS.

The chain combines TRBV4-1 with TRBJ2-6, with 7 bases that match TRBD1. This CDR3 has 14 residues. Germline V lookup: CDR1 MGHRA, CDR2 YSYEKL. Trimming took 5 bases from V and 9 from J; bases not matched to a gene: 7. CDR3 loop: CASSYSGQINVLTF. Written as DNA, the CDR3 is TGCGCCAGCAGCTACTCGGGACAGATCAACGTCCTGACTTTC.

This clone came up a few times. This chain uses TRBV19 with TRBJ2-3, with 8 bases that match TRBD1. From germline, CDR1 is LNHDA and CDR2 SQIVND (reference sequence). The CDR3 consists of 15 residues. Trimming removed 5 bases from V and 0 bases from J; junction bases left unmatched: 4. The CDR3 sequence is CASSLRQGSTDTQYF. CDR3 in DNA: TGTGCCAGTAGTCTTCGACAGGGGAGCACAGATACGCAGTATTTT.

The rearrangement links TRBV18 to TRBJ1-2; possibly TRBD1 for D (5 bases). The CDR3 totals 12 residues. V was clipped by 3 bases and J by 8 bases, with 10 bases between them. Per the germline V gene, CDR1 is KGHSH and CDR2 is LQKENI. CDR3 nucleotide sequence: TGTGCCAGCTCACCGGGAACAGGAGGCTACACCTTC. It encodes CASSPGTGGYTF.

The rearrangement joins TRBV7-3 to TRBJ2-1, with 10 positions matching TRBD2. The CDR3 runs 16 residues. The germline V gene encodes CDR1 SGHTA and CDR2 FQGTGA. The V gene end was trimmed by 1 base and the J gene end by 2 bases; junction bases not matched to a gene: 2. CDR3 protein: CASSLISGGAYNEQFF. The CDR3 region has the DNA TGTGCCAGCAGCTTAATCAGCGGGGGGGCCTACAATGAGCAGTTCTTC.

This chain connects TRBV5-8 to TRBJ2-5; unclear D gene. The germline CDR1 and CDR2 sequences are SGHTS and YDEGEE. The CDR3 runs 13 residues. V was shortened by 6 bases and J by 4 bases, with 13 bases between the two germline ends. In nucleotides, the CDR3 is TGTGCCAGCATAATTTACTCGGGAGAGACCCAGTACTTC. Encoded protein: CASIIYSGETQYF.

The chain couples TRBV2 to TRBJ1-3, with 9 nucleotides matching TRBD1. CDR3 length: 15 amino acids. CDR1 and CDR2 (germline): SNHLY, FYNNEI. Losses at the gene ends were 6 bases for V and 3 bases for J; bases not matched to a gene: 6. CDR3 bases: TGTGCCAGCAGCGTGACAGGGGGTCTTGGAAACACCATATATTTT. Translation: CASSVTGGLGNTIYF.

The chain has TRBV5-1 and TRBJ2-2, with 10 bases that match TRBD2. Germline values: CDR1 SGHRS, CDR2 YFSETQ. This CDR3 comprises 18 residues. V was pared by 0 bases and J by 4 bases, with 9 bases of the junction left unmatched. As DNA, the CDR3 is TGCGCCAGCAGCTTGGAACTCCTAGCGGGGGAGCGCACCGGGGAGCTGTTTTTT. Translating gives CASSLELLAGERTGELFF. Supplemented by reference TRBV5-1 and TRBJ2-2, the full variable domain reads KAGVTQTPRYLIKTRGQQVTLSCSPISGHRSVSWYQQTPGQGLQFLFEYFSETQRNKGNFPGRFSGRQFSNSRSEMNVSTLELGDSALYLCASSLELLAGERTGELFFGEGSRLTVL.

Many counts were recorded for this clone. This chain connects TRBV7-9 to TRBJ2-2, with a possible D match to TRBD2 (5 bases). The CDR3 extends over 14 amino acids. The V and J ends lost 2 bases and 7 bases respectively, with 11 bases between them. CDR1 and CDR2 from the germline V gene are SEHNR and FQNEAQ (reference sequence). The CDR3 is CASSLMGSDGELFF. In DNA form, the CDR3 reads TGTGCCAGCAGCTTAATGGGGAGTGACGGGGAGCTGTTTTTT. The full variable domain, with the rest looked up from reference TRBV7-9 and TRBJ2-2, is DTGVSQNPRHKITKRGQNVTFRCDPISEHNRLYWYRQTLGQGPEFLTYFQNEAQLEKSRLLSDRFSAERPKGSFSTLEIQRTEQGDSAMYLCASSLMGSDGELFFGEGSRLTVL.

The chain recombines TRBV6-5 with TRBJ1-1; TRBD1 agrees at 8 bases. The CDR3 sequence is 13 residues long. The trim removed 2 bases at V and 8 bases at J, leaving 4 bases unmatched. Germline CDR1 MNHEY, CDR2 SVGAGI. The CDR3 DNA is TGTGCCAGCAGTTACACCAGGGGGCAGGAAGCTTTCTTT. Translation gives CASSYTRGQEAFF.